This T cell receptor beta chain was identified during a study of breast tumors, draining lymph nodes, adjacent tissues. Germline values: CDR1 MGHRA, CDR2 YSYEKL. V dropped 5 bases and J dropped 2; count of bases not matched to a gene: 6. There are 14 residues in the CDR3. Broader study findings: Tumor TCR diversity was below lymph nodes but above nontumor tissue. The data were judged consistent with most tumor T cells coming from lymph node and expanding in tumor.

As to this clonotype: What it binds is not known.

TCRdb redid the calling of the multiplex PCR reads with MiXCR, one entry per CDR3 protein. The sample contains more than 30,000 distinct CDR3 sequences, about 63% of which appear only once. The source material was breast tumor tissue. The rearrangement uses TRBV4-1 and TRBJ2-7; 7 bases agree with TRBD1. The receptor was isolated from a female donor with breast cancer. Some clones in this sample may be carry-over from other donors' samples. CDR3 DNA sequence: TGCGCCAGCAGCACTGCTGACAGGGCCTACGAGCAGTACTTC. Translated, it gives CASSTADRAYEQYF.